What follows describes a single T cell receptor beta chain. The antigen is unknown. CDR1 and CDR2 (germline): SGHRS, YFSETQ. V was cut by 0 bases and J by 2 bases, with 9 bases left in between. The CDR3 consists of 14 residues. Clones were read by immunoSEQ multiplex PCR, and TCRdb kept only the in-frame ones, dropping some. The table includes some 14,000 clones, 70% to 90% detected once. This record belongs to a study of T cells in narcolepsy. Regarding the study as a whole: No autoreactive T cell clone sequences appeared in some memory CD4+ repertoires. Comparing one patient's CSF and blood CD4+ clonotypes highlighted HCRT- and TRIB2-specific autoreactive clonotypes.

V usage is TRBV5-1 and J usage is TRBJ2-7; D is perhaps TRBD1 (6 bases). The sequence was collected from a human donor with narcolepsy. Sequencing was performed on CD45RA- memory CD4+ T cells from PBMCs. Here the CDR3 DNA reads TGCGCCAGCAGCTTGGTTACAGGGACCTACGAGCAGTACTTC. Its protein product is CASSLVTGTYEQYF.